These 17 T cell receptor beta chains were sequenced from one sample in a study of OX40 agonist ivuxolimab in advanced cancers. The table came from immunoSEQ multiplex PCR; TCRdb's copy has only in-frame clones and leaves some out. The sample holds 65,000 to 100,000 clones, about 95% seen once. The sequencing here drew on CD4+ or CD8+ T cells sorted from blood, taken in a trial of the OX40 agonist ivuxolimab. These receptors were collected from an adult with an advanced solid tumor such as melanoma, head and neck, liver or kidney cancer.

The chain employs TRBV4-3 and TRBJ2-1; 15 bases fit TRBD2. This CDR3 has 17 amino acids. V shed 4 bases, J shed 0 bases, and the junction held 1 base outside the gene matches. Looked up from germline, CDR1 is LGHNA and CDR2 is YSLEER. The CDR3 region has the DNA TGCGCCAGCAGCCTGGGACTAGCGGGAGGCTCCTACAATGAGCAGTTCTTC. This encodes CASSLGLAGGSYNEQFF.

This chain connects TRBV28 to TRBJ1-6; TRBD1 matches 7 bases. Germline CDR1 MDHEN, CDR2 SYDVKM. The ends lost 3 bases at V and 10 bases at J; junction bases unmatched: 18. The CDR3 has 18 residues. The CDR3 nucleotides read TGTGCCAGCAGTTTGGTCCCCCCAAGACAGGGTTATGGATCACCCCTCCACTTT. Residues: CASSLVPPRQGYGSPLHF.

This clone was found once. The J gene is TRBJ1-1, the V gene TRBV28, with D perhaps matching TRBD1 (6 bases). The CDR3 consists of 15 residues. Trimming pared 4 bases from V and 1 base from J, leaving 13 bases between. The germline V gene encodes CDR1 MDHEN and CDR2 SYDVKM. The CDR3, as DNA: TGTGCCAGCAGTTCCCGGGGGGCGGAGAACACTGAAGCTTTCTTT. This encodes CASSSRGAENTEAFF.

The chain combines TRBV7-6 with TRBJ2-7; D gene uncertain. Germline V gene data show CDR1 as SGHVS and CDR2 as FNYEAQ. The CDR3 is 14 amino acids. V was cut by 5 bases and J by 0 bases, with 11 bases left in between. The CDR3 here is CASSTPVDSYEQYF. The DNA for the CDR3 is TGTGCCAGCAGCACCCCCGTCGACTCCTACGAGCAGTACTTC.

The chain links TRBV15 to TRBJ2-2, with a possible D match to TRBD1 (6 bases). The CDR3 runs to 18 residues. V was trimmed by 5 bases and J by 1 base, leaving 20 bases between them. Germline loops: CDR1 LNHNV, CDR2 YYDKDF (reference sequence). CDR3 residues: CATSPRYGQWLNTGELFF. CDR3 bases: TGTGCCACCAGCCCTCGTTATGGACAGTGGCTGAACACCGGGGAGCTGTTTTTT.

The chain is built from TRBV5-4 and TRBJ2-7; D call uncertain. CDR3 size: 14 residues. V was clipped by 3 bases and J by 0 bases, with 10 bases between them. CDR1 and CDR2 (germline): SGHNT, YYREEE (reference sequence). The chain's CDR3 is CASSSRELSYEQYF. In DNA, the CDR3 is TGTGCCAGCAGCTCTAGAGAGCTCTCCTACGAGCAGTACTTC. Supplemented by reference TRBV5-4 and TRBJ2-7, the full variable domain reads ETGVTQSPTHLIKTRGQQVTLRCSSQSGHNTVSWYQQALGQGPQFIFQYYREEENGRGNFPPRFSGLQFPNYSSELNVNALELDDSALYLCASSSRELSYEQYFGPGTRLTVT.

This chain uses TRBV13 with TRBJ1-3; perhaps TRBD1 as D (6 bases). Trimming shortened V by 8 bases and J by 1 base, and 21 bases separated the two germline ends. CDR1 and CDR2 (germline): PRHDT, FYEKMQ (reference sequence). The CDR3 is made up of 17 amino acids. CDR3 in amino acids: CASLTPRGATSGNTIYF. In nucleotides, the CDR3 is TGTGCCAGCCTTACCCCCCGGGGGGCCACATCTGGAAACACCATATATTTT.

CDR3: CASSTGQSNEKLFF. DNA of the CDR3: TGTGCCAGCAGCACGGGACAGTCAAATGAAAAACTGTTTTTT. This chain uses TRBV7-2 with TRBJ1-4; 7 nucleotides line up with TRBD1. Germline V lookup: CDR1 SGHTA, CDR2 FQGNSA. V was clipped by 5 bases and J by 5 bases; unmatched bases: 5. The CDR3 is 14 amino acids.

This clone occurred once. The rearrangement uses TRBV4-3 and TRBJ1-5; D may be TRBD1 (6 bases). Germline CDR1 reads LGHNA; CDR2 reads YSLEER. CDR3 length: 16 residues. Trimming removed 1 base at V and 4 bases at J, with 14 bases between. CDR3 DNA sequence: TGCGCCAGCAGCCAAGGGTGGGGTCAGGGGAATCAGCCCCAGCATTTT. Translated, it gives CASSQGWGQGNQPQHF.

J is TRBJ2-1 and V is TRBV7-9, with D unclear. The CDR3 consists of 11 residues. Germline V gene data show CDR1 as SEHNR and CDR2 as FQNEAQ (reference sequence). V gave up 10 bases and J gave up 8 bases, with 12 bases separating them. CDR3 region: CANEPGDEQFF. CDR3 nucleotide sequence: TGTGCCAATGAGCCGGGCGATGAGCAGTTCTTC.

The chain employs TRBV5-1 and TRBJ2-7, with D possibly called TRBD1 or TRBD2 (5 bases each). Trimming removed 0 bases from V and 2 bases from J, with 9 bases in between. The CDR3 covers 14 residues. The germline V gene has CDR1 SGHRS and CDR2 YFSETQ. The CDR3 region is CASSLVWGPYEQYF. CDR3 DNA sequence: TGCGCCAGCAGCTTGGTTTGGGGACCCTACGAGCAGTACTTC.

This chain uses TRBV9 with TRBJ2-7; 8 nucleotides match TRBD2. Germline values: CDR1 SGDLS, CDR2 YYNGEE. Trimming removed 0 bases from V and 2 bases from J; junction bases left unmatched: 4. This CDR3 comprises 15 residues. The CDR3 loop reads CASSVEPGGTYEQYF. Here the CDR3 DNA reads TGTGCCAGCAGCGTAGAACCGGGGGGGACCTACGAGCAGTACTTC. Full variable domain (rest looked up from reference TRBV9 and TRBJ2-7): DSGVTQTPKHLITATGQRVTLRCSPRSGDLSVYWYQQSLDQGLQFLIQYYNGEERAKGNILERFSAQQFPDLHSELNLSSLELGDSALYFCASSVEPGGTYEQYFGPGTRLTVT.

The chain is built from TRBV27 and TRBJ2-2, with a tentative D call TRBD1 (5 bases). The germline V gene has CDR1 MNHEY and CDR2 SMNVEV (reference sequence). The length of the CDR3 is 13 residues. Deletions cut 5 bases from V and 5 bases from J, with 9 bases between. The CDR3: CASSPQGTGELFF. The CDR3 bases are TGTGCCAGCAGTCCCCAGGGAACCGGGGAGCTGTTTTTT.

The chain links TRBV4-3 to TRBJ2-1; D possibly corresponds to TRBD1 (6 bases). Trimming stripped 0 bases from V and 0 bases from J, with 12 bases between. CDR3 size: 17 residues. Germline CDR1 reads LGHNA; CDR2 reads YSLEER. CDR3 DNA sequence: TGCGCCAGCAGCCAAGAAACAGGGACCGACTCCTACAATGAGCAGTTCTTC. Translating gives CASSQETGTDSYNEQFF.

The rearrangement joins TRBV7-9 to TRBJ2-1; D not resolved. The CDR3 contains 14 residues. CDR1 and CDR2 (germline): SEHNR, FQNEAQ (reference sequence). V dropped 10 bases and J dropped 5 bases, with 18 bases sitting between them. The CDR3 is CATTWKNTHNEQFF. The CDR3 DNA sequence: TGTGCCACCACCTGGAAGAACACTCACAATGAGCAGTTCTTC.

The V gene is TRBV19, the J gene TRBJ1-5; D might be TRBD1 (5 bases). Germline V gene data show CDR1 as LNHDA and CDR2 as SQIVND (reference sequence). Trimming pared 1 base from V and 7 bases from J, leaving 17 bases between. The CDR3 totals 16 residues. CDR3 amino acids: CASSIGGREAGQPQHF. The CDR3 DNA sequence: TGTGCCAGTAGTATAGGCGGCAGGGAGGCGGGACAGCCCCAGCATTTT.

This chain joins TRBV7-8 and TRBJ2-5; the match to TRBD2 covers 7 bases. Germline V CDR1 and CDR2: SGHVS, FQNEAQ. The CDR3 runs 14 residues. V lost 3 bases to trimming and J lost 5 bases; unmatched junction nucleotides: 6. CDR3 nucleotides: TGTGCCAGCAGCTTGGGGGGGGGTGCGGAGACCCAGTACTTC. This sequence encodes CASSLGGGAETQYF.